This T cell receptor (beta chain) came from a study of prognosis after radiotherapy for stage I lung cancer. Study-wide context: The study deemed all of its non-small cell lung cancer patients medically inoperable. Enrolled patients (over 12 men, about six women) had a median age of about 74 years and an age range of roughly 50 to 84 years. Overall study findings and caveats: After stereotactic body radiation therapy, patients with later distant metastases showed lower Shannon entropy.

Genomic DNA was subjected to two-round multiplex PCR for amplification of TCR beta CDR3. Specific primers for each TRBV and TRBJ gene were what first-round PCR used. TCRdb redid the calling of the multiplex PCR reads with MiXCR, one entry per CDR3 protein. The sample carries roughly 38,000 distinct CDR3 sequences, less than 25% recorded once. Comments on this clonotype: The antigen remains undetermined.

Assessment by CT and PET/CT found all patients node-negative, and none had prior chemotherapy, radiotherapy or other malignancies. The J segment lost 5 bases and the V segment lost 1 base, leaving 6 bases of the junction unmatched. This CDR3 spans 14 amino acids. Germline lookup yields CDR1 DFQATT and CDR2 SNEGSKA (reference sequence). This clonotype originated in a donor over 45 with non-small cell lung cancer. The sequencing here drew on PBMCs, taken before or after stereotactic body radiation therapy (not recorded which). J is TRBJ2-3 and V is TRBV20-1; 7 nucleotides agree with TRBD2. The CDR3 sequence is CSARVAGREDTQYF. DNA of the CDR3: TGCAGTGCTAGAGTAGCGGGTAGGGAAGATACGCAGTATTTT.